This entry features one T cell receptor (beta chain) sequence. Its antigen specificity is not known. Nothing much larger sits one base from this clone, and base qualities are not available. TCRbeta CDR3 regions were amplified from genomic DNA by means of the immunoSEQ Assay, a bias-controlled multiplex PCR. The published analysis was carried out like this. The number of nucleated cells in each sample was estimated from the amplification of reference gene primers within the assay. To quantify the absolute abundance of each unique TCRbeta CDR3 rearrangement, sequence reads were collapsed and filtered. For each sample, productive Simpson clonality was calculated by taking the square root of Simpson's diversity index across productive rearrangements. Entries here come from immuneACCESS through TCRdb and include only in-frame sequences with V and J called. Some clones fail to appear in such tables; in the studies checked, an unresolved V gene covers under half of the shortfall, and the cause of the remainder is unknown. V, J and clone size were drawn from that table, and D and trimming were deduced from the DNA. This sample lists approximately 250,000 clones; around 84% were detected once. The top ten clones comprise more than 1.5% of the sample.

Another Seattle source contributed samples from volunteer blood donors who had recovered from COVID-19. The collaborating institutions used their own protocols to collect whole blood in K2EDTA tubes. For TCRbeta analysis, collaborator samples were shipped as frozen whole blood, as isolated PBMCs, or as DNA extracted from either sample type. This sample is part of a study of blood T cell repertoires in COVID-19 (dated by TCRdb to the early 2020s). Describing the broader study: The collaborator samples originated in the United States, Italy and Spain and spanned the acute and convalescent phases of COVID-19. The material from the prospective study consisted of cDNA or gDNA derived from T cells, B-cell-depleted T cells, or PBMCs. Deeply sampled blood TCRbeta repertoires from subjects exposed to, actively infected with, or recovered from COVID-19 were included in the dataset. A freely available public database, intended as a resource for researchers studying the immune response to SARS-CoV-2, is where the repertoires were released. The samples were drawn from the first 160 participants of the ongoing ImmuneRACE study and from more than 1,000 subjects provided by 6 global collaborators. A de-identified subject ID, COVID-19 status, age in years and sex were almost always included in the sample metadata. Where available, HLA class I and class II types were obtained from metadata supplied by the sample provider rather than from assay-based typing. What the authors observed across the whole study: How much clinical and demographic metadata was included differed by source and by participant, and the metadata was provided uncurated.

Sequences were obtained from peripheral blood. This TCR came from a woman aged 40 to 50 who had recovered from COVID-19.

The CDR3 amino acid sequence is: CASSYSTGDSYEQYF. The DNA reads as follows: TGTGCCAGCAGTTACTCGACAGGGGATTCGTACGAGCAGTACTTC. The sequence is built from TRBV6-5 and TRBJ2-7; 8 bases in the junction line up with TRBD1. CDR1 and CDR2 are read off the germline V gene as MNHEY and SVGAGI. Trimming removed 0 bases from V and 4 bases from J; the gene matches leave 5 bases unexplained. The CDR3 spans 15 residues, from the cysteine through the phenylalanine. Of the read, only the CDR3 DNA is kept; its 45 bases are in frame from base 1.